This T cell receptor beta chain came from a study of T cell responses to AZD1222 COVID-19 vaccine. Some clones are missing from TCRdb's copy, which holds only in-frame ones; the method was immunoSEQ multiplex PCR. The table records 120,000 to 150,000 clones, just over 90% of them present only once. Trimming removed 6 bases from V and 6 bases from J, with 21 bases in between. CDR1 and CDR2 from the germline V gene are DFQATT and SNEGSKA (reference sequence). This CDR3 region has 14 residues. This clone has only one observation. Its antigen remains unknown. Study outcomes and limitations: Most donors were white British, females outnumbered males, and clonal diversity was possibly underestimated.

The clonotype was recovered from an adult who received the AZD1222 COVID-19 vaccine. This chain connects TRBV20-1 to TRBJ2-7; tentatively, D is TRBD1 (6 bases). The specimen comprised peripheral blood, sampled 28 days after the second AZD1222 dose. The CDR3 DNA sequence: TGCAGTGCGAGTCCCAGGGGCACGCAGAGCGAGCAGTACTTC. Translation gives CSASPRGTQSEQYF.